This T cell receptor (beta chain) is from a study of beta chain features in type 1 diabetes. The length of the CDR3 is 16 residues. V was cut by 3 bases and J by 10 bases, with 21 bases left in between. Germline V lookup: CDR1 LGHNA, CDR2 YSLEER. Cell sorting via CD45RO/CCR7/CD25/CD127/CD95/CD27 was performed to obtain CD4+ naive, central memory, regulatory and stem cell-like memory cells. Isolated RNA was reverse transcribed in full, so expressed TCRB transcripts were sequenced. Clones were read by immunoSEQ multiplex PCR, and TCRdb kept only the in-frame ones, dropping some. This sample yields around 350,000 clones, of which 10% to 15% are seen a single time; around 0.02% belongs to the top ten.

The gene calls are TRBV4-3 and TRBJ1-4; TRBD1 is a possible D gene (5 bases). The receptor was isolated from a man aged 18-30 years in good health. Sequenced material: naive CD4+ T cells from blood. The CDR3 sequence: CASSHRHRQPEGKLFF. CDR3 bases: TGCGCCAGCAGCCACCGACACAGACAGCCGGAGGGAAAACTGTTTTTT.